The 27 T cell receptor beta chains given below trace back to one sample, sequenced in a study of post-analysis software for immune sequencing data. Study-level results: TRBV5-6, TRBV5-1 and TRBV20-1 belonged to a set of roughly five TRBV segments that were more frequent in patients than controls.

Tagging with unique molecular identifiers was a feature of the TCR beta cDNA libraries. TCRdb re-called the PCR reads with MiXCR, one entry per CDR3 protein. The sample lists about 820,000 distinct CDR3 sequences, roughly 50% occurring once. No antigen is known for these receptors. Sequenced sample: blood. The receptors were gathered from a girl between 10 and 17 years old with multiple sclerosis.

The CDR3 nucleotides are TGTGCCAGCAGCTTAGCGGTGCCGGGACAGGTTGCCTACAATGAGCAGTTCTTC. Translation gives CASSLAVPGQVAYNEQFF. The chain is built from TRBV7-6 and TRBJ2-1; 8 bases map to TRBD1. The CDR3 spans 18 residues. Germline CDR1 SGHVS, CDR2 FNYEAQ. J gave up 2 bases and V 0 bases, and 9 bases lay outside the gene matches. The full variable domain, with the rest looked up from reference TRBV7-6 and TRBJ2-1, is GAGVSQSPRYKVTKRGQDVALRCDPISGHVSLYWYRQALGQGPEFLTYFNYEAQQDKSGLPNDRFSAERPEGSISTLTIQRTEQRDSAMYRCASSLAVPGQVAYNEQFFGPGTRLTVL.

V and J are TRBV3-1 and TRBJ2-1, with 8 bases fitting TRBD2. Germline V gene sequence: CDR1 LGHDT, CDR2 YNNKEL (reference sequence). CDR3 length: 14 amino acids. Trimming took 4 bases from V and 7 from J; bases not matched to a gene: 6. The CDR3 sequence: CASSPRLAPNEQFF. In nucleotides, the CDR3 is TGTGCCAGCAGCCCTAGACTAGCGCCGAATGAGCAGTTCTTC.

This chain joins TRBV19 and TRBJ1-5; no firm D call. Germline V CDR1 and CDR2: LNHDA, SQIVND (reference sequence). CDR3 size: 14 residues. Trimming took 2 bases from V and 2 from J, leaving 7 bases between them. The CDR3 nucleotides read TGTGCCAGTAGTATAAGGCAGGGCAATCAGCCCCAGCATTTT. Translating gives CASSIRQGNQPQHF.

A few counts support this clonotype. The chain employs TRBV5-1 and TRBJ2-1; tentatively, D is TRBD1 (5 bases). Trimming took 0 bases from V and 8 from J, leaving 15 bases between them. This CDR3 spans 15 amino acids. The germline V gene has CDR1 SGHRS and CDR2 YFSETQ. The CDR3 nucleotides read TGCGCCAGCAGCTTGGAGGGGTGGGCGAGCGATGAGCAGTTCTTC. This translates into CASSLEGWASDEQFF. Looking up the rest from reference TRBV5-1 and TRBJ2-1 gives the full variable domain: KAGVTQTPRYLIKTRGQQVTLSCSPISGHRSVSWYQQTPGQGLQFLFEYFSETQRNKGNFPGRFSGRQFSNSRSEMNVSTLELGDSALYLCASSLEGWASDEQFFGPGTRLTVL.

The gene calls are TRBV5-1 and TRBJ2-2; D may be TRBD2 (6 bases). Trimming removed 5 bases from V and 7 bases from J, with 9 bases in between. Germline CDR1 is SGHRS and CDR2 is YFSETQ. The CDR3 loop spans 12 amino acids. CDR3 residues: CASRSEGGELFF. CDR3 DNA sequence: TGCGCCAGCAGATCGGAGGGCGGGGAGCTGTTTTTT.

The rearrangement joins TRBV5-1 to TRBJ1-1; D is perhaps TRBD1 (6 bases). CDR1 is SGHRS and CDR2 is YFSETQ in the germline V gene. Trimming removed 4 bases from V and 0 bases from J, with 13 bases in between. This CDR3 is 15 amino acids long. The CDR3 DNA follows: TGCGCCAGCAGCCAACTAGGGGACATGAACACTGAAGCTTTCTTT. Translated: CASSQLGDMNTEAFF.

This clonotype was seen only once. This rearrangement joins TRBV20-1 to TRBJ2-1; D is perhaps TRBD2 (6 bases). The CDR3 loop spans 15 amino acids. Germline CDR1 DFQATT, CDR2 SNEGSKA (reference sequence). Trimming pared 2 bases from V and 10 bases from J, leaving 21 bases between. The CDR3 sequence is CSARQPGTPRDEQFF. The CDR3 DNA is TGCAGTGCTAGACAACCCGGGACTCCCCGGGACGAGCAGTTCTTC.

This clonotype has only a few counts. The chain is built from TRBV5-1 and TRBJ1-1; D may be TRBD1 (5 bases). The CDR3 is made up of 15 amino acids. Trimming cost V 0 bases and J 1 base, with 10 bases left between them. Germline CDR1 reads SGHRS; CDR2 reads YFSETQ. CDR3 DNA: TGCGCCAGCAGCTTGGGGGGCGGGGGGAACACTGAAGCTTTCTTT. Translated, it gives CASSLGGGGNTEAFF.

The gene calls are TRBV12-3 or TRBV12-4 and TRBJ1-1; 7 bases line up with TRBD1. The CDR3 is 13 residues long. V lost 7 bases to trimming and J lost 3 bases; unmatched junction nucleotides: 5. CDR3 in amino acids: CASTEGAYTEAFF. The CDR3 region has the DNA TGTGCCAGCACTGAGGGGGCATACACTGAAGCTTTCTTT.

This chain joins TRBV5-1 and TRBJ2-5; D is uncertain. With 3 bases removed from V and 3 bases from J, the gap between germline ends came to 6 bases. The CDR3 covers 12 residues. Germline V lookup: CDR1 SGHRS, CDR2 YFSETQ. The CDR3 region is CASSSPEETQYF. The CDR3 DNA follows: TGCGCCAGCAGCTCTCCAGAAGAGACCCAGTACTTC.

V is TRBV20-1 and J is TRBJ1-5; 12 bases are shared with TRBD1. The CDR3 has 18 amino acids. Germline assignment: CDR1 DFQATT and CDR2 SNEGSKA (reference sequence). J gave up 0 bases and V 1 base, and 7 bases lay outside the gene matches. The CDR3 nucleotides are TGCAGTGCTAGAGGGGCGGGACAGGGGGCGGATAGCAATCAGCCCCAGCATTTT. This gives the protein CSARGAGQGADSNQPQHF.

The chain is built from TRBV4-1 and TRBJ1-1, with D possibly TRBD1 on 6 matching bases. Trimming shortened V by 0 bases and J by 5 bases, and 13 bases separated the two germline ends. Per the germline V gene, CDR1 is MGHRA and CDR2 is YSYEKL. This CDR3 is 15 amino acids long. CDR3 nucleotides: TGCGCCAGCAGCCAAGATCGCAGGGGTCGGACTGAAGCTTTCTTT. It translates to CASSQDRRGRTEAFF.

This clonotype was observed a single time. The CDR3 sequence: CASTEAGLAGPGQAGELFF. Here the CDR3 DNA reads TGTGCCAGCACCGAGGCAGGACTAGCGGGGCCGGGCCAAGCCGGGGAGCTGTTTTTT. This chain joins TRBV7-2 and TRBJ2-2, with 12 bases aligning to TRBD2. The CDR3 spans 19 residues. Looked up from germline, CDR1 is SGHTA and CDR2 is FQGNSA. J gave up 6 bases and V 7 bases, and 18 bases lay outside the gene matches.

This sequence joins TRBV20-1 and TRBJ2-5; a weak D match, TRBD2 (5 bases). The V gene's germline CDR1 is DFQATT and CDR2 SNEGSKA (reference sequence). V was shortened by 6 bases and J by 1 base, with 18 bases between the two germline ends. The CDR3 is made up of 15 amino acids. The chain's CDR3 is CSAYFPGGSQETQYF. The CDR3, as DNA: TGCAGTGCCTATTTCCCCGGAGGCAGCCAAGAGACCCAGTACTTC.

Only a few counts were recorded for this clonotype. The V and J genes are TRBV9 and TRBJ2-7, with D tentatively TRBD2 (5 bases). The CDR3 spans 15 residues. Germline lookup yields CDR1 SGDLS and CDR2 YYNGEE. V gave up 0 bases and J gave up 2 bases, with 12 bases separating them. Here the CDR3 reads CASSVEGGLPYEQYF. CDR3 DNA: TGTGCCAGCAGCGTAGAGGGCGGGCTCCCCTACGAGCAGTACTTC. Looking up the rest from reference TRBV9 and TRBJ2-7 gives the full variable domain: DSGVTQTPKHLITATGQRVTLRCSPRSGDLSVYWYQQSLDQGLQFLIQYYNGEERAKGNILERFSAQQFPDLHSELNLSSLELGDSALYFCASSVEGGLPYEQYFGPGTRLTVT.

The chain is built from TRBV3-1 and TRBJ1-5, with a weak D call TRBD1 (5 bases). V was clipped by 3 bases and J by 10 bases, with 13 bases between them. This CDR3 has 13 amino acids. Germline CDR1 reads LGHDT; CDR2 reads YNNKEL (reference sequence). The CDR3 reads CASSHRVGDPQHF. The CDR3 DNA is TGTGCCAGCAGCCACAGGGTGGGGGACCCCCAGCATTTT. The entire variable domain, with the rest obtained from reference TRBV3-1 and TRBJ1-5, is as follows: DTAVSQTPKYLVTQMGNDKSIKCEQNLGHDTMYWYKQDSKKFLKIMFSYNNKELIINETVPNRFSPKSPDKAHLNLHINSLELGDSAVYFCASSHRVGDPQHFGDGTRLSIL.

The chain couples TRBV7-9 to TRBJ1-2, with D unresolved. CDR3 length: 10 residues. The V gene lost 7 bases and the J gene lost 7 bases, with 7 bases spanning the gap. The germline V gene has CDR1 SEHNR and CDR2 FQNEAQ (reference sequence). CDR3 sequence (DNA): TGTGCCAGCAACTTCGGTGGCTACACCTTC. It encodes CASNFGGYTF.

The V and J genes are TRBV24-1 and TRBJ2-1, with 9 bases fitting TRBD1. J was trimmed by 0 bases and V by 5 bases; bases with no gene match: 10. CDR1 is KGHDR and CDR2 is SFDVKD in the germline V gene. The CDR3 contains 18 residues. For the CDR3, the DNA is TGTGCCACCAGTGCCCCGGGACAGGGAAAGGACTCCTACAATGAGCAGTTCTTC. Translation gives CATSAPGQGKDSYNEQFF.

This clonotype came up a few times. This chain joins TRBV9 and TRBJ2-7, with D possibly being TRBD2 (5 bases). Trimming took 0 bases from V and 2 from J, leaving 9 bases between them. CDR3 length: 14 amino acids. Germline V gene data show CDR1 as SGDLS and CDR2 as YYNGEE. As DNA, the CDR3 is TGTGCCAGCAGCGTAGACGGGAAAACCTACGAGCAGTACTTC. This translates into CASSVDGKTYEQYF.

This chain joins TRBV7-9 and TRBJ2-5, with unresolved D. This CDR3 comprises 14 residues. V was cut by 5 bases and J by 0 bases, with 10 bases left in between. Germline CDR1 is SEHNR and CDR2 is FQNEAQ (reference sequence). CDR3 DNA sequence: TGTGCCAGCAGCCCAGCTCAGTACCAAGAGACCCAGTACTTC. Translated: CASSPAQYQETQYF.

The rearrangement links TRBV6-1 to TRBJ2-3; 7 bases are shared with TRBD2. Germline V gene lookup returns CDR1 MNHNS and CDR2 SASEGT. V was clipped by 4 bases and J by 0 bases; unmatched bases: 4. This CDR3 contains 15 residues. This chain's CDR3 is CASSVLAASTDTQYF. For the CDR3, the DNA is TGTGCCAGCAGTGTTCTAGCGGCTAGCACAGATACGCAGTATTTT.

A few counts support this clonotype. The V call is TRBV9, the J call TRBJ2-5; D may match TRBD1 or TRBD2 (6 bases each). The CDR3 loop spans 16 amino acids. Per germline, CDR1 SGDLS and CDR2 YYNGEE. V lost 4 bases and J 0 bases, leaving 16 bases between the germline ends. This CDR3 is CASSKGGGTYQETQYF. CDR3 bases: TGTGCCAGCAGCAAGGGGGGCGGAACGTACCAAGAGACCCAGTACTTC. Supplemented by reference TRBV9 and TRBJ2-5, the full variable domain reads DSGVTQTPKHLITATGQRVTLRCSPRSGDLSVYWYQQSLDQGLQFLIQYYNGEERAKGNILERFSAQQFPDLHSELNLSSLELGDSALYFCASSKGGGTYQETQYFGPGTRLLVL.

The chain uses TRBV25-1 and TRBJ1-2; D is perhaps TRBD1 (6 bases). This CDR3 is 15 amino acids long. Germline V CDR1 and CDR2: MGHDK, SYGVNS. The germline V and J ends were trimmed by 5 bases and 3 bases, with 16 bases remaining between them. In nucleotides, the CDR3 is TGTGCCAGCAGTAATACAGGGTCGGGAGACTATGGCTACACCTTC. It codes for CASSNTGSGDYGYTF.

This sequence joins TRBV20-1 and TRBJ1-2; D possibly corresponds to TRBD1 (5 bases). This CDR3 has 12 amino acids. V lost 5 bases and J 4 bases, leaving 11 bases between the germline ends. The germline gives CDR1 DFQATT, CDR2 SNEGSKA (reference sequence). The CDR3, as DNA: TGCAGTGCTGGACAAACGAGCTATGGCTACACCTTC. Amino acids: CSAGQTSYGYTF.

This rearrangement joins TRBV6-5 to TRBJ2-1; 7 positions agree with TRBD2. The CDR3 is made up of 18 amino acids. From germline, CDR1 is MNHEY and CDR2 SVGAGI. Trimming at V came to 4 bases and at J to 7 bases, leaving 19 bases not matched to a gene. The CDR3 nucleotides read TGTGCCAGCAGTTTCTTGGGGAGGTCGGGAGGCCTCCGGAATGAGCAGTTCTTC. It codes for CASSFLGRSGGLRNEQFF.

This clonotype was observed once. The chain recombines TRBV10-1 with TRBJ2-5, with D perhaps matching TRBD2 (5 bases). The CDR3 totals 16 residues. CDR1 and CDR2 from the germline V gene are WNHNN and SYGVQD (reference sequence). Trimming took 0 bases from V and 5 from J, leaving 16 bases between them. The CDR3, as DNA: TGCGCCAGCAGTGAGTCGTCTTTAGGCGGGCCGGAGACCCAGTACTTC. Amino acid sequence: CASSESSLGGPETQYF.

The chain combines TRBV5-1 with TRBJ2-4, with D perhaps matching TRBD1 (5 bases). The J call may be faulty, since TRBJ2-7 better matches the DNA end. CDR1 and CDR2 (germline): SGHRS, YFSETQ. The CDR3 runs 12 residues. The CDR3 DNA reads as TGCGCCAGCGCAGGGTTGAGGATCGAGCAGTACTTC. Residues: CASAGLRIEQYF.